This TCR beta chain stems from a study of OX40 agonist ivuxolimab in advanced cancers. Study at large: Every 2 weeks, patients got intravenous ivuxolimab at one of six dose levels (0.01-10 mg/kg). Treatment received earlier with anti-PD-1, anti-PD-L1 or anti-CTLA-4 agents was allowed, and over 35% had some. Whole-study findings and limits: Low normalized clonal expansion also occurred in some nonresponding patients.

Trimming took 0 bases from V and 1 from J, leaving 18 bases between them. The CDR3 covers 18 residues. The germline gives CDR1 MGHRA, CDR2 YSYEKL. Details on this clone: As yet, its antigen is unknown.

The table came from immunoSEQ multiplex PCR; TCRdb's copy has only in-frame clones and leaves some out. Of some 50,000 clones in the sample, approximately 80% were seen once. This sequence was found in an adult with an advanced solid tumor such as melanoma, head and neck, liver or kidney cancer. This chain uses TRBV4-1 with TRBJ1-1; no definite D call. This specimen was CD4+ or CD8+ T cells sorted from blood, taken in a trial of the OX40 agonist ivuxolimab. The CDR3 nucleotides read TGCGCCAGCAGCCAAGATCGGCAGACCAACGTGGGGAACACTGAAGCTTTCTTT. It codes for CASSQDRQTNVGNTEAFF.